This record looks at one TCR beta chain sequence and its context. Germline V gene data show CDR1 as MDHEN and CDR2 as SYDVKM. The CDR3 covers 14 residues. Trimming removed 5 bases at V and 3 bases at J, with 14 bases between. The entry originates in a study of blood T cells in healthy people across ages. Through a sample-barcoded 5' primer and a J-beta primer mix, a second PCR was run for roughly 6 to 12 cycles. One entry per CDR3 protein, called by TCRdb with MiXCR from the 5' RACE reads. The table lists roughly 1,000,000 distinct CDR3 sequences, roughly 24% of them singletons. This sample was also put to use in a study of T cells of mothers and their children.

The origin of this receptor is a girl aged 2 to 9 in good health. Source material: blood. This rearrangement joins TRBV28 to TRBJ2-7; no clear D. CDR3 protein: CASSPPSLGYEQYF. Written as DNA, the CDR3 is TGTGCCAGCAGTCCCCCCAGCCTAGGCTACGAGCAGTACTTC.